This T cell receptor beta chain derives from a study of response to subunit inactivated influenza vaccine. There are 13 residues in the CDR3. The junction had 4 bases not matched to a gene; V was cut back by 6 bases and J by 3 bases. This clonotype has just a few counts. Using its own MiXCR run on the RT-PCR reads, TCRdb lists one record per CDR3 protein. The sample yields 430,000 or so distinct CDR3 sequences, approximately 9.9% seen once. The input for sequencing was PBMCs from blood, taken roughly 46 days after vaccination. This clonotype was sampled from a man aged 50 to 59 who received an inactivated influenza vaccine. The chain couples TRBV12-3 or TRBV12-4 to TRBJ2-7; 8 positions match TRBD1. CDR3 loop: CASRQGDLYEQYF. CDR3 bases: TGTGCCAGCAGACAGGGGGACCTCTACGAGCAGTACTTC.